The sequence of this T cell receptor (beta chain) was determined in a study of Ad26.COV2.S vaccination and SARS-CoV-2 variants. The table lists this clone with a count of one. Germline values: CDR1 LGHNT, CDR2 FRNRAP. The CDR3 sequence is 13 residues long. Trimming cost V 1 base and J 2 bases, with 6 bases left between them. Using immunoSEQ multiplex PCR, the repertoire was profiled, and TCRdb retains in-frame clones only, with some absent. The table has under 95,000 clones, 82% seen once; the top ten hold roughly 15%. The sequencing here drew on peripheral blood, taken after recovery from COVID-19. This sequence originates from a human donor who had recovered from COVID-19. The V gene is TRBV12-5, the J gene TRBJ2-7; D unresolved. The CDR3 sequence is CASGLGHPYEQYF. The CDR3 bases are TGTGCTAGTGGTTTGGGACATCCCTACGAGCAGTACTTC.